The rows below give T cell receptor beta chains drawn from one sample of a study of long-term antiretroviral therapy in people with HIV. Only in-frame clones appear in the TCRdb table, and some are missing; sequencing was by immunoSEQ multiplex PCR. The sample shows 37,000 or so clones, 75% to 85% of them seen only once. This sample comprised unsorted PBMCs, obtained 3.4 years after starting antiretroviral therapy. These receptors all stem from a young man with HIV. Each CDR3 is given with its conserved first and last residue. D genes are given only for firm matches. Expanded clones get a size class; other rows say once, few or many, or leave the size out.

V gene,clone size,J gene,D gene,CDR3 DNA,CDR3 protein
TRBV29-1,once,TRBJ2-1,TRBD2,TGCAGCGTTGAAGAAGGGGCTAGCGGAGGGAATGAGCAGTTCTTC,CSVEEGASGGNEQFF
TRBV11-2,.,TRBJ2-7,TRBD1,TGTGCCAGCAGCTTAAGGGGGACAGCCGAGCAGTACTTC,CASSLRGTAEQYF
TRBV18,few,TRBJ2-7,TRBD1,TGTGCCAGCTCACCAATGGGACAGGGCGTCGAGCAGTACTTC,CASSPMGQGVEQYF
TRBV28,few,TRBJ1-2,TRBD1,TGTGCCAGCAGTTTTTTGGCCGCGGGCAAAACACAGGGGGCAAACGGCTACACCTTC,CASSFLAAGKTQGANGYTF
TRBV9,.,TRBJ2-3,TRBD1,TGTGCCAGCAGCGCTAGACAGGGGGCGAGTTTTGGGACAGATACGCAGTATTTT,CASSARQGASFGTDTQYF
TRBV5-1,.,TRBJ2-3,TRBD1,TGCGCCAGCAGCCCAGACAGGGTTGGAGGCACAGATACGCAGTATTTT,CASSPDRVGGTDTQYF
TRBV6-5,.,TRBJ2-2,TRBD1,TGTGCCAGCAGTAAACAGGGGCGGGTCACCGGGGAGCTGTTTTTT,CASSKQGRVTGELFF
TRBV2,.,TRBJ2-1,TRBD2,TGTGCCAGCAGTGTGGGCGGTAGCGGGAGAATCGGGAATGAGCAGTTCTTC,CASSVGGSGRIGNEQFF
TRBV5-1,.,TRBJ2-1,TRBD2,TGCGCCAGCAGTCCTGCAGGGCCGGGACTAGCGGGAGGTCCCAATGAGCAGTTCTTC,CASSPAGPGLAGGPNEQFF
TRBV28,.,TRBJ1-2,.,TGTGCCAGCAGTTTACCCCGCCCATCTGGACCCTATGGCTACACCTTC,CASSLPRPSGPYGYTF
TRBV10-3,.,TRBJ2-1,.,TGTGCCATCAGTGAGCAGCCAGCAGGCTCCTACAATGAGCAGTTCTTC,CAISEQPAGSYNEQFF
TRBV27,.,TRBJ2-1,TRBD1,TGTGCCAGCAGTTTAAGGGACAGGGAGATGGATGAGCAGTTCTTC,CASSLRDREMDEQFF
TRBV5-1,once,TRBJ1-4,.,TGCGCCAGCAGTAGCACCGGGGCAAATAATGAAAAACTGTTTTTT,CASSSTGANNEKLFF
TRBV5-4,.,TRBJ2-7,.,TGTGCCAGCAGCTTGAACGGGAAAAGGTACGAGCAGTACTTC,CASSLNGKRYEQYF
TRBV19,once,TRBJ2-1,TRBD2,TGTGCCAGTAGCCCCGGGACTTCCGTCAGCACTAGCGGGAGCTATGTATACAATGAGCAGTTCTTC,CASSPGTSVSTSGSYVYNEQFF
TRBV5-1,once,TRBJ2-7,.,TGCGCCAGCAGCTTGGACCAAGCCTACGAGCAGTACTTC,CASSLDQAYEQYF
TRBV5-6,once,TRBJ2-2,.,TGTGCCAGCAGCTTGGCCGCATACACCGGGGAGCTGTTTTTT,CASSLAAYTGELFF
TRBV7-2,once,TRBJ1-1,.,TGTGCCAGCAGCCAGCCCGTCAACACTGAAGCTTTCTTT,CASSQPVNTEAFF
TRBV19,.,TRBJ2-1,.,TGTGCCAGTAGTATAGGGGGGCAGTTATACAATGAGCAGTTCTTC,CASSIGGQLYNEQFF
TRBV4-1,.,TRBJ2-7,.,TGCGCCAGCAGCCTCTCCTCGACGGGATCCTACGAGCAGTACTTC,CASSLSSTGSYEQYF
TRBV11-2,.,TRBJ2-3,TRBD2,TGTGCCAGCAGCTTAGATCAGGCTAGCGGGGATAGCACAGATACGCAGTATTTT,CASSLDQASGDSTDTQYF
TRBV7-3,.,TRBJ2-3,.,TGTGCCAGCAGCACCGGGACCCGCACAGATACGCAGTATTTT,CASSTGTRTDTQYF
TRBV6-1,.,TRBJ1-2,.,TGTGCCAGCAGTGAAGCAGCACTCTACACCTTC,CASSEAALYTF